This T cell receptor beta chain was captured by sequencing in a study of PD-1 blockade in classical Hodgkin lymphoma. Trimming shortened V by 8 bases and J by 4 bases, and 8 bases separated the two germline ends. The germline CDR1 and CDR2 sequences are SNHLY and FYNNEI. CDR3 length equals 11 residues. Generated by immunoSEQ multiplex PCR, the TCRdb table keeps only in-frame clones and is missing some. The repertoire holds around 23,000 clones, approximately 79% seen once, with 5% to 7.5% in the top ten. The time point here: cycle 4 day 1 (C4D1), after six to seven weeks of nivolumab. There was relapse after autologous stem cell transplantation in every patient, and there was variation in brentuximab vedotin exposure.

The V gene is TRBV2, the J gene TRBJ1-2, with D unclear. The sequences come from peripheral blood mononuclear cells (PBMCs), collected before the fourth cycle of nivolumab. The TCR comes from a human donor with classical Hodgkin lymphoma. This CDR3 reads CASGLLYGYTF. For the CDR3, the DNA is TGTGCCAGCGGTCTTCTCTATGGCTACACCTTC.